This T cell receptor (beta chain) came from a study of post-analysis software for immune sequencing data. Broader study findings: Strong co-clustering by F measure linked samples that shared a preparation batch. Patients used five TRBV segments, including TRBV5-6, TRBV5-1 and TRBV20-1, more often than controls. People with multiple sclerosis had a significantly lower normalized Chao1 diversity than controls did.

Looked up from germline, CDR1 is SGHTA and CDR2 is FQGNSA. V lost 2 bases and J lost 0, with 8 bases in between. The CDR3 length is 14 residues. There are a few counts of this clonotype. Its target is unknown. Presence of unique molecular identifiers characterized the TCR beta cDNA libraries. It was from about 0.98 to 11 million T cells that 450,000 to 550,000 cDNA molecules came. One entry per CDR3 protein results from TCRdb running MiXCR on the PCR reads. The profile shows around 190,000 distinct CDR3 sequences, about 30% of them singletons. The TCR originated in a girl under 18 with multiple sclerosis. This chain joins TRBV7-2 and TRBJ2-7, with D hard to call. Sequenced sample: blood. CDR3 loop: CASSLLSSSYEQYF. CDR3 DNA sequence: TGTGCCAGCAGCTTACTTTCGAGCTCCTACGAGCAGTACTTC. The variable domain in full, with the rest retrieved from reference TRBV7-2 and TRBJ2-7, is GAGVSQSPSNKVTEKGKDVELRCDPISGHTALYWYRQSLGQGLEFLIYFQGNSAPDKSGLPSDRFSAERTGGSVSTLTIQRTQQEDSAVYLCASSLLSSSYEQYFGPGTRLTVT.